These 11 T cell receptor beta chains were all obtained from the same sample, sequenced in a study of memory CD4+ T cells and cytomegalovirus serostatus. Single viable CD3+CD4+CD8-CD45RO+ cells were sorted as the memory CD4+ T cells. The method was immunoSEQ multiplex PCR; TCRdb's version includes in-frame clones alone and lacks a portion of them. Of just under 95,000 clones in the sample, about four fifths were seen once. Material: memory CD4+ T cells from blood. The receptors were sampled from an adult in good health and CMV-seropositive.

This clone appeared a few times. This chain connects TRBV9 to TRBJ1-3, with unresolved D. Germline V lookup: CDR1 SGDLS, CDR2 YYNGEE. This CDR3 contains 16 residues. V lost 0 bases to trimming and J lost 3 bases, with 13 bases between them. The CDR3 loop is CASSVVGEVFGNTIYF. The CDR3 DNA follows: TGTGCCAGCAGCGTAGTTGGGGAAGTGTTTGGAAACACCATATATTTT.

The chain is built from TRBV7-9 and TRBJ2-5; possibly TRBD1 for D (5 bases). The germline V gene has CDR1 SEHNR and CDR2 FQNEAQ (reference sequence). This CDR3 comprises 14 residues. V lost 5 bases and J 2 bases, leaving 12 bases between the germline ends. Here the CDR3 reads CASSNRQLQETQYF. CDR3 nucleotides: TGTGCCAGCAGCAACCGACAGCTACAAGAGACCCAGTACTTC.

CDR3 loop: CAISESRRGGQGEQYF. The CDR3 DNA reads TGTGCCATCAGTGAGTCAAGGCGGGGGGGGCAGGGCGAGCAGTACTTC. This sequence joins TRBV10-3 and TRBJ2-7, with 9 positions matching TRBD2. Germline values: CDR1 ENHRY, CDR2 SYGVKD. The CDR3 runs to 16 residues. The V segment lost 0 bases and the J segment 6 bases; nucleotides outside the gene matches: 9.

V and J are TRBV5-1 and TRBJ2-6; D unclear. V was cut by 0 bases and J by 0 bases, with 10 bases left in between. Germline-derived CDR1 and CDR2 are SGHRS and YFSETQ. CDR3 size: 17 residues. The CDR3 DNA is TGCGCCAGCAGCTTGGTGGCCAGGACCTCTGGGGCCAACGTCCTGACTTTC. It yields the protein CASSLVARTSGANVLTF.

The rearrangement joins TRBV5-1 to TRBJ1-4; 7 bases line up with TRBD1. The CDR3 covers 13 residues. V lost 3 bases, J lost 8 bases, and 4 bases stayed unmatched. The germline V gene encodes CDR1 SGHRS and CDR2 YFSETQ. CDR3 sequence (DNA): TGCGCCAGCAGCTCAGGGGGTGGCGAAAAACTGTTTTTT. Amino acids: CASSSGGGEKLFF.

A few counts support this clone. V is TRBV7-3 and J is TRBJ2-5; 11 nucleotides align to TRBD1. The CDR3 contains 15 residues. Unmatched junction bases numbered 2, after V lost 0 bases and J lost 5 bases. CDR1 and CDR2 (germline): SGHTA, FQGTGA. CDR3 DNA: TGTGCCAGCAGCTTAACTAGGGACAGGGGGGAGACCCAGTACTTC. Amino acids: CASSLTRDRGETQYF.

The chain uses TRBV6-6 and TRBJ2-1, with TRBD1 identical over 7 bases. Germline values: CDR1 MNHNY, CDR2 SVGAGI (reference sequence). The CDR3 consists of 12 residues. J gave up 11 bases and V 6 bases, and 7 bases lay outside the gene matches. The CDR3 protein is CASRDGTEKQFF. CDR3 DNA sequence: TGTGCCAGCAGAGATGGGACAGAGAAGCAGTTCTTC.

J is TRBJ2-3 and V is TRBV7-3; 7 nucleotides match TRBD1. The germline V gene encodes CDR1 SGHTA and CDR2 FQGTGA. V lost 4 bases and J lost 2; bases outside the gene matches: 3. This CDR3 has 14 amino acids. The CDR3 coding sequence is TGTGCCAGCAGCTCGACAGGGACCACAGATACGCAGTATTTT. Encoded protein: CASSSTGTTDTQYF.

This clone was seen a handful of times. The chain uses TRBV4-3 and TRBJ2-7; the D gene is possibly TRBD2 (6 bases). Trimming shortened V by 0 bases and J by 3 bases, and 12 bases separated the two germline ends. The CDR3 extends over 15 amino acids. Per germline, CDR1 LGHNA and CDR2 YSLEER. The CDR3 DNA reads as TGCGCCAGCAGCCAAGAGCCAGGGAGGAGCTACGAGCAGTACTTC. Its translation is CASSQEPGRSYEQYF.

The chain carries TRBV9 and TRBJ2-2; 10 bases fit TRBD2. The CDR3 totals 18 residues. The trim removed 0 bases at V and 6 bases at J, leaving 11 bases unmatched. Germline V CDR1 and CDR2: SGDLS, YYNGEE. The CDR3 coding sequence is TGTGCCAGCAGCGTAGCGGTAGCGGGAGGCCAAGGGGCCGGGGAGCTGTTTTTT. The encoded protein is CASSVAVAGGQGAGELFF.

The chain combines TRBV19 with TRBJ2-1; 14 bases match TRBD2. CDR1 and CDR2 from the germline V gene are LNHDA and SQIVND (reference sequence). V shed 11 bases, J shed 8 bases, and the junction held 2 bases outside the gene matches. The CDR3 runs 12 residues. CDR3: CAGTSGSHEQFF. CDR3 sequence (DNA): TGTGCCGGGACTAGCGGGAGTCATGAGCAGTTCTTC. The whole variable domain, filled in from reference TRBV19 and TRBJ2-1, reads DGGITQSPKYLFRKEGQNVTLSCEQNLNHDAMYWYRQDPGQGLRLIYYSQIVNDFQKGDIAEGYSVSREKKESFPLTVTSAQKNPTAFYLCAGTSGSHEQFFGPGTRLTVL.